This T cell receptor beta chain was identified during a study of OX40 agonist ivuxolimab in advanced cancers. Study context: Partial responses were observed in three patients, of whom one had hepatocellular carcinoma and two had cutaneous melanoma.

On cycle 4 day 1 and cycle 7 day 1, as well as at baseline, blood was sampled. TCRdb's table, derived via immunoSEQ multiplex PCR, lists solely in-frame clones and lacks some. The sample includes around 40,000 clones, 80% seen only once; the top ten take 4% to 5%. This CDR3 spans 18 amino acids. The V and J ends lost 2 bases and 1 base, in that order; junction bases with no gene match: 10. Germline-derived CDR1 and CDR2 are SGDLS and YYNGEE. The rearrangement joins TRBV9 to TRBJ2-3, with 10 nucleotides matching TRBD2. The sequence came from an adult with an advanced solid tumor such as melanoma, head and neck, liver or kidney cancer. This material consisted of CD4+ or CD8+ T cells sorted from blood, taken in a trial of the OX40 agonist ivuxolimab. This CDR3 reads CASSVSPSGRGRTDTQYF. CDR3 in DNA: TGTGCCAGCAGCGTGTCCCCAAGCGGGAGGGGCCGCACAGATACGCAGTATTTT.